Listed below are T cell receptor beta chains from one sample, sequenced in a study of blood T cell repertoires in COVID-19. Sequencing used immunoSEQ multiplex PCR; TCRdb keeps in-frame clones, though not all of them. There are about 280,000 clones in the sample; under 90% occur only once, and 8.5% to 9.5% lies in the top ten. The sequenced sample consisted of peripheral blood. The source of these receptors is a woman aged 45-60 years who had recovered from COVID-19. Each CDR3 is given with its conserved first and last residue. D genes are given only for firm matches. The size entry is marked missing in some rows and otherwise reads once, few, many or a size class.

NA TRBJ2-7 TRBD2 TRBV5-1 CASSLDEAGNEQYF TGCGCCAGCAGCTTGGATGAAGCGGGAAACGAGCAGTACTTC
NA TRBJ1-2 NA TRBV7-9 CASSLEGGRGVGYTF TGTGCCAGCAGCTTAGAGGGTGGCAGGGGAGTCGGCTACACCTTC
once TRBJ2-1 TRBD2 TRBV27 CASRAGLADFYNEQFF TGTGCCAGCAGGGCCGGACTAGCGGACTTTTACAATGAGCAGTTCTTC
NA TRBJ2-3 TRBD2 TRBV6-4 CAIPWSSGGLDTQYF TGTGCCATCCCTTGGAGTAGCGGGGGGCTCGATACGCAGTATTTT
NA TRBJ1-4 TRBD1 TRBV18 CASSPPRTGNEKLFF TGTGCCAGCTCACCACCTAGGACAGGGAATGAAAAACTGTTTTTT
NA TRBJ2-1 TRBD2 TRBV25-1 CASDPREAVVGYNEQFF TGTGCCAGCGACCCCCGGGAGGCGGTGGTTGGGTACAATGAGCAGTTCTTC
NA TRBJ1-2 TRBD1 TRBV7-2 CASSSRTGGSIYGYTF TGTGCCAGCAGCTCTAGGACAGGGGGCAGTATCTATGGCTACACCTTC
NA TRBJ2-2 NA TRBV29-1 CSVEGQTNTGELFF TGCAGCGTTGAAGGACAGACGAACACCGGGGAGCTGTTTTTT
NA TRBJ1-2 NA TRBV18 CASSPGLNGYGYTF TGTGCCAGCTCACCGGGCCTCAACGGTTATGGCTACACCTTC
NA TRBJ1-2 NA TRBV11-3 CASSLRGGDGYTF TGTGCCAGCAGCTTAAGAGGGGGAGATGGCTACACCTTC
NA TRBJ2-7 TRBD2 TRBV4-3 CASSQDLAGGAYEQYF TGCGCCAGCAGCCAAGATCTGGCGGGGGGGGCCTACGAGCAGTACTTC
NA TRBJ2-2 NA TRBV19 CASSMLMRRGELFF TGTGCCAGTAGTATGCTTATGAGGAGGGGGGAGCTGTTTTTT
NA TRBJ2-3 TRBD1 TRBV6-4 CASSKTGTLTDTQYF TGTGCCAGCTCAAAGACAGGGACCCTCACAGATACGCAGTATTTT
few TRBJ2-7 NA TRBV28 CASNPPGLALSREQYF TGTGCCAGCAACCCCCCCGGTTTAGCCCTCTCCCGCGAGCAGTACTTC
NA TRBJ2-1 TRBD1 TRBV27 CASSLYTGVEQFF TGTGCCAGCAGTTTATATACAGGGGTCGAGCAGTTCTTC
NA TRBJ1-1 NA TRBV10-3 CAIRATPNTEAFF TGTGCCATCAGGGCGACACCAAACACTGAAGCTTTCTTT
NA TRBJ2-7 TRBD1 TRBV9 CASSVDPQGGYEQYF TGTGCCAGCAGCGTAGATCCACAGGGGGGATACGAGCAGTACTTC
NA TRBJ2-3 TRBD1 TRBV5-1 CASSLGQGLDTQYF TGCGCCAGCAGCTTGGGACAGGGGCTGGATACGCAGTATTTT
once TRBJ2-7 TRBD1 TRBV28 CASSLSQGAYSSYEQYF TGTGCCAGCAGTTTGAGCCAGGGGGCTTATTCGTCCTACGAGCAGTACTTC
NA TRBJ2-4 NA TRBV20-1 CSASPRGNIQYF TGCAGTGCTAGTCCCAGGGGAAACATTCAGTACTTC
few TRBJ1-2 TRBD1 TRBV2 CASSGGGVGYTF TGTGCCAGCAGTGGAGGGGGCGTCGGCTACACCTTC
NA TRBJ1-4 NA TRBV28 CASSRHSGTGDEKLFF TGTGCCAGCAGTCGGCACTCCGGGACTGGAGATGAAAAACTGTTTTTT
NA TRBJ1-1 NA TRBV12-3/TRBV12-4 CASSFEGTEAFF TGTGCCAGCAGTTTTGAGGGAACTGAAGCTTTCTTT
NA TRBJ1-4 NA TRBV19 CASSQQGMTNEKLFF TGTGCCAGTAGTCAACAGGGAATGACTAATGAAAAACTGTTTTTT
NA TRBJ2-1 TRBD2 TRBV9 CASSPRTSSYNEQFF TGTGCCAGCAGCCCCCGGACTAGTTCCTACAATGAGCAGTTCTTC
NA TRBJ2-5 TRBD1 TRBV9 CASSVEGGRGETQYF TGTGCCAGCAGCGTAGAAGGGGGCCGCGGGGAGACCCAGTACTTC
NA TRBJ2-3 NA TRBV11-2 CASTTGFTDTQYF TGTGCCAGCACGACGGGATTCACAGATACGCAGTATTTT
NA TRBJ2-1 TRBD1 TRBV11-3 CASSFRGGSYNEQFF TGTGCCAGCAGCTTTCGAGGGGGCTCGTACAATGAGCAGTTCTTC
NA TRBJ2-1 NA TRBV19 CASSIGPSEQFF TGTGCCAGTAGTATCGGTCCTAGTGAGCAGTTCTTC
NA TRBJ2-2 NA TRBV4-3 CASSQEGHTNTGELFF TGCGCCAGCAGCCAAGAGGGACACACGAACACCGGGGAGCTGTTTTTT